This record looks at one T cell receptor beta chain sequence and its context. Antigen unknown. This sample was taken from a study of CD8+ T cells in alopecia areata. Study as a whole: It was 6 to 18 months of tofacitinib, and then there were 6 months off drug.

RNA extraction was followed by reverse transcription into cDNA, which acted as the sequencing template. This table comes from immunoSEQ multiplex PCR, and its TCRdb copy is limited to in-frame clones, with some not included. The table has about 180,000 clones, around 50% seen once. The germline V and J ends were trimmed by 2 bases and 0 bases, with 8 bases remaining between them. Germline V gives CDR1 SGHAT, CDR2 FQDESV (reference sequence). CDR3 length: 15 residues. Study results and limitations: Affected lesional scalp, above all in alopecia totalis/universalis, was more clonal than normal scalp.

Here the sequenced sample was CD4+ T cells sorted from blood, taken at week 0. The TCR sequence derives from a human donor with alopecia areata. The chain has TRBV11-1 and TRBJ2-1; D is perhaps TRBD2 (5 bases). In nucleotides, the CDR3 is TGTGCCAGCAGCTTACGTGGGAGCTCCTACAATGAGCAGTTCTTC. This gives the protein CASSLRGSSYNEQFF.